The 27 T cell receptor beta chains reported below all come from one sample, sequenced in a study of blood T cell repertoires in COVID-19. Some clones are missing from TCRdb's copy, which holds only in-frame ones; the method was immunoSEQ multiplex PCR. In the table there are fewer than 700,000 clones, about 89% of which are singletons. The sequenced sample was peripheral blood. The receptors were sampled from a woman aged 50 to 65 with COVID-19, enrolled during active disease.

The chain joins TRBV18 to TRBJ2-7; weak D call: TRBD2 (6 bases). From germline, CDR1 is KGHSH and CDR2 LQKENI. CDR3 length: 16 amino acids. Trimming cost V 3 bases and J 1 base, with 16 bases left between them. CDR3 region: CASSPAGRFKSYEQYF. In nucleotides, the CDR3 is TGTGCCAGCTCACCGGCGGGACGTTTTAAATCCTACGAGCAGTACTTC.

This clone was seen a handful of times. The V gene is TRBV6-1, the J gene TRBJ1-2; perhaps TRBD1 as D (6 bases). This CDR3 has 13 amino acids. The V and J ends lost 3 bases and 1 base respectively, with 6 bases between them. CDR1 is MNHNS, CDR2 SASEGT, per germline. The CDR3 sequence: CASSDRGNYGYTF. CDR3 nucleotides: TGTGCCAGCAGTGACAGGGGTAACTATGGCTACACCTTC.

This clone was seen a few times. The chain employs TRBV28 and TRBJ1-5; possible D gene TRBD1, 6 bases. The CDR3 extends over 15 amino acids. Germline lookup yields CDR1 MDHEN and CDR2 SYDVKM. The V gene lost 2 bases and the J gene lost 2 bases, with 10 bases spanning the gap. DNA for the CDR3: TGTGCCAGCAGTTTACTAGGGGGAGGCAATCAGCCCCAGCATTTT. It yields the protein CASSLLGGGNQPQHF. Full variable domain (rest looked up from reference TRBV28 and TRBJ1-5): DVKVTQSSRYLVKRTGEKVFLECVQDMDHENMFWYRQDPGLGLRLIYFSYDVKMKEKGDIPEGYSVSREKKERFSLILESASTNQTSMYLCASSLLGGGNQPQHFGDGTRLSIL.

The chain is built from TRBV19 and TRBJ1-1; 10 bases fit TRBD1. This CDR3 is 15 amino acids long. Germline V lookup: CDR1 LNHDA, CDR2 SQIVND (reference sequence). V lost 1 base, J lost 5 bases, and 4 bases stayed unmatched. The CDR3 bases are TGTGCCAGTAGTATAGTGACAGGGGGCAGGACTGAAGCTTTCTTT. Protein product: CASSIVTGGRTEAFF.

This chain joins TRBV3-1 (or the pseudogene TRBV3-2) and TRBJ1-1; 7 bases map to TRBD1. CDR1 and CDR2 from the germline V gene are LGHDT and YNNKEL (reference sequence). The CDR3 consists of 12 residues. The V gene end was trimmed by 3 bases and the J gene end by 6 bases; junction bases not matched to a gene: 1. The CDR3 region is CASSQRGPEAFF. CDR3 coding DNA: TGTGCCAGCAGCCAGAGGGGGCCTGAAGCTTTCTTT.

The chain couples TRBV5-8 to TRBJ1-2, with a tentative D call TRBD1 (6 bases). The V gene lost 3 bases and the J gene lost 5 bases, with 17 bases spanning the gap. This CDR3 has 15 amino acids. In germline, CDR1 is SGHTS, CDR2 YDEGEE. The CDR3 sequence: CASSWTASPVYGYTF. The CDR3 nucleotides read TGTGCCAGCAGCTGGACAGCTTCACCCGTTTATGGCTACACCTTC.

This chain connects TRBV5-1 to TRBJ1-2, with 10 bases lining up with TRBD1. This CDR3 region has 15 residues. CDR1 and CDR2 from the germline V gene are SGHRS and YFSETQ. V lost 4 bases to trimming and J lost 3 bases; unmatched junction nucleotides: 6. The CDR3 loop reads CASSPGDRGDYGYTF. CDR3 nucleotides: TGCGCCAGCAGCCCGGGGGACAGGGGAGACTATGGCTACACCTTC.

This clone has only one observation. DNA of the CDR3: TGTGCCGGAGGACGGGGGGTCGCGAACACCGGGGAGCTGTTTTTT. The encoded protein is CAGGRGVANTGELFF. V usage is TRBV2 and J usage is TRBJ2-2, with 7 bases fitting TRBD2. The CDR3 has 15 amino acids. Germline CDR1 and CDR2: SNHLY and FYNNEI. J gave up 0 bases and V 11 bases, and 9 bases lay outside the gene matches.

The gene calls are TRBV13 and TRBJ2-1; 14 positions agree with TRBD2. The V gene end was trimmed by 3 bases and the J gene end by 6 bases; junction bases not matched to a gene: 7. This CDR3 has 17 residues. Germline CDR1 and CDR2: PRHDT and FYEKMQ (reference sequence). CDR3 protein: CASSLGLAGELFNEQFF. The CDR3 nucleotides read TGTGCCAGCAGCTTGGGACTAGCGGGGGAGCTCTTCAATGAGCAGTTCTTC.

This chain joins TRBV19 and TRBJ1-2, with 8 bases matching TRBD1. Germline V CDR1 and CDR2: LNHDA, SQIVND (reference sequence). V trimming: 10 bases; J trimming: 4 bases; junction bases outside the gene matches: 8. The CDR3 totals 13 residues. As DNA, the CDR3 is TGTGCCACGAGGGACAGGCGAATCTATGGCTACACCTTC. It codes for CATRDRRIYGYTF.

The genes are TRBV5-5 and TRBJ1-2; D ambiguous. V lost 4 bases and J lost 4, with 17 bases in between. Looked up from germline, CDR1 is SGHKS and CDR2 is YYEKEE (reference sequence). The CDR3 totals 15 residues. In DNA form, the CDR3 reads TGTGCCAGCAGCCTGCTAATAGGAGGAGGCTATGGCTACACCTTC. It encodes CASSLLIGGGYGYTF.

J is TRBJ1-4 and V is TRBV4-2; D gene uncertain. From germline, CDR1 is LGHNA and CDR2 YNFKEQ. This CDR3 spans 13 amino acids. V lost 4 bases to trimming and J lost 8 bases, with 11 bases between them. The CDR3: CASSPGIGEKLFF. The CDR3 DNA is TGTGCCAGCAGCCCGGGGATAGGGGAAAAACTGTTTTTT.

The chain couples TRBV14 to TRBJ1-6, with D unclear. This CDR3 comprises 13 residues. Trimming took 4 bases from V and 10 from J, leaving 11 bases between them. The germline V gene has CDR1 SGHDN and CDR2 FVKESK. The CDR3 nucleotides are TGTGCCAGCAGCCCAACCGTCGGGTCACCCCTCCACTTT. The encoded protein is CASSPTVGSPLHF. Variable domain in full (rest from reference TRBV14 and TRBJ1-6): EAGVTQFPSHSVIEKGQTVTLRCDPISGHDNLYWYRRVMGKEIKFLLHFVKESKQDESGMPNNRFLAERTGGTYSTLKVQPAELEDSGVYFCASSPTVGSPLHFGNGTRLTVT.

This chain links TRBV7-7 with TRBJ2-2; 7 bases line up with TRBD1. CDR1 SSHAT and CDR2 FNYEAQ come from the germline V gene (reference sequence). The junction had 8 bases not matched to a gene; V was cut back by 4 bases and J by 6 bases. The CDR3 covers 15 residues. The CDR3 sequence: CASSSTGIGAGELFF. CDR3 sequence (DNA): TGTGCCAGCAGCTCGACAGGGATCGGGGCCGGGGAGCTGTTTTTT. Together with reference TRBV7-7 and TRBJ2-2, the CDR3 gives the full variable domain: GAGVSQSPRYKVTKRGQDVTLRCDPISSHATLYWYQQALGQGPEFLTYFNYEAQPDKSGLPSDRFSAERPEGSISTLTIQRTEQRDSAMYRCASSSTGIGAGELFFGEGSRLTVL.

The chain combines TRBV3-1 (or the pseudogene TRBV3-2) with TRBJ2-3; 12 positions match TRBD2. The CDR3 has 15 residues. Germline values: CDR1 LGHDT, CDR2 YNNKEL (reference sequence). V trimming: 1 base; J trimming: 4 bases; junction bases outside the gene matches: 0. Here the CDR3 reads CASSQASGGADTQYF. DNA for the CDR3: TGTGCCAGCAGCCAAGCTAGCGGGGGGGCAGATACGCAGTATTTT.

The genes are TRBV12-5 and TRBJ2-5; 12 bases line up with TRBD2. V was pared by 6 bases and J by 0 bases, with 5 bases of the junction left unmatched. The CDR3 spans 16 residues. CDR1 and CDR2 from the germline V gene are LGHNT and FRNRAP. In nucleotides, the CDR3 is TGTGCTAGTGGACCTTGGACTAGCGGGGACCAAGAGACCCAGTACTTC. Translating gives CASGPWTSGDQETQYF.

The chain links TRBV6-1 to TRBJ1-2, with D unresolved. This CDR3 has 14 residues. The V and J ends lost 1 base and 4 bases respectively, with 10 bases between them. CDR1 is MNHNS and CDR2 is SASEGT in the germline V gene. The CDR3 DNA reads as TGTGCCAGCAGTGAAGGAACAGCCACCTATGGCTACACCTTC. It codes for CASSEGTATYGYTF.

This clone was recorded once. The rearrangement links TRBV6-5 to TRBJ2-2; 7 nucleotides match TRBD2. The CDR3 spans 13 residues. The V segment lost 8 bases and the J segment 6 bases; nucleotides outside the gene matches: 6. Germline V CDR1 and CDR2: MNHEY, SVGAGI. CDR3 amino acids: CASRGGVAGELFF. DNA for the CDR3: TGTGCCAGCCGGGGAGGGGTGGCCGGGGAGCTGTTTTTT.

The chain has TRBV6-5 and TRBJ1-3, with 9 bases lining up with TRBD1. Germline V gene data show CDR1 as MNHEY and CDR2 as SVGAGI. With 6 bases clipped from V and 2 bases from J, the junction kept 5 bases outside the gene matches. CDR3 length: 15 amino acids. For the CDR3, the DNA is TGTGCCAGCAGGGAGGACAGGGGAACTGGAAACACCATATATTTT. Translated: CASREDRGTGNTIYF.

The chain uses TRBV5-6 and TRBJ2-7, with TRBD1 as a possible D gene (5 bases). CDR1 SGHDT and CDR2 YYEEEE come from the germline V gene. The V end lost 0 bases, the J end lost 0 bases, and 7 bases lay between the germline ends. The CDR3 loop spans 14 amino acids. The CDR3 DNA follows: TGTGCCAGCAGCTTGGGACAGAACTCCTACGAGCAGTACTTC. Its translation is CASSLGQNSYEQYF. Variable domain in full (rest from reference TRBV5-6 and TRBJ2-7): DAGVTQSPTHLIKTRGQQVTLRCSPKSGHDTVSWYQQALGQGPQFIFQYYEEEERQRGNFPDRFSGHQFPNYSSELNVNALLLGDSALYLCASSLGQNSYEQYFGPGTRLTVT.

This rearrangement joins TRBV19 to TRBJ1-1; the D is unclear. V was cut by 2 bases and J by 0 bases, with 4 bases left in between. The CDR3 has 13 residues. Germline V gene data show CDR1 as LNHDA and CDR2 as SQIVND (reference sequence). The CDR3 region is CASSIPVNTEAFF. In DNA form, the CDR3 reads TGTGCCAGTAGTATACCCGTGAACACTGAAGCTTTCTTT.

This chain joins TRBV11-2 and TRBJ2-7, with 10 nucleotides matching TRBD2. Germline V gives CDR1 SGHAT, CDR2 FQNNGV. V trimming: 4 bases; J trimming: 2 bases; junction bases outside the gene matches: 2. The CDR3 runs 14 residues. The CDR3 here is CASSWGLAPYEQYF. The CDR3 coding sequence is TGTGCCAGCAGCTGGGGACTAGCGCCCTACGAGCAGTACTTC.

The V and J genes are TRBV6-6 and TRBJ2-7, with 8 bases lining up with TRBD1. CDR1 is MNHNY and CDR2 is SVGAGI in the germline V gene (reference sequence). V lost 5 bases and J lost 0; bases outside the gene matches: 6. This CDR3 comprises 15 residues. This chain's CDR3 is CASSPPDRDSYEQYF. The CDR3 DNA sequence: TGTGCCAGCAGTCCCCCGGACAGGGACTCCTACGAGCAGTACTTC.

This clone was seen only a few times. The chain links TRBV19 to TRBJ1-1; D may be TRBD1 (5 bases). Trimming shortened V by 1 base and J by 0 bases, and 9 bases separated the two germline ends. Germline lookup yields CDR1 LNHDA and CDR2 SQIVND (reference sequence). The CDR3 length is 15 residues. The DNA for the CDR3 is TGTGCCAGTAGTATAGCGGACAACATGAACACTGAAGCTTTCTTT. It yields the protein CASSIADNMNTEAFF.

The genes are TRBV13 and TRBJ2-7; D uncertain. The germline V gene has CDR1 PRHDT and CDR2 FYEKMQ (reference sequence). The CDR3 extends over 12 amino acids. V lost 0 bases, J lost 4 bases, and 4 bases lay in between. The CDR3 is CASSLGEYEQYF. In nucleotides, the CDR3 is TGTGCCAGCAGCTTAGGGGAGTACGAGCAGTACTTC.

This clone was detected only once. The V call is TRBV2, the J call TRBJ1-6; D is possibly TRBD1 (5 bases). V was shortened by 4 bases and J by 8 bases, with 12 bases between the two germline ends. There are 14 residues in the CDR3. Germline V lookup: CDR1 SNHLY, CDR2 FYNNEI. DNA for the CDR3: TGTGCCAGCAGTGGGCGGGACCGGTATTCACCCCTCCACTTT. Translation gives CASSGRDRYSPLHF.

The rearrangement links TRBV6-5 to TRBJ2-6; no clear D gene. Germline loops: CDR1 MNHEY, CDR2 SVGAGI. Deletions cut 5 bases from V and 7 bases from J, with 6 bases between. The CDR3 spans 12 residues. CDR3: CASSRAANVLTF. DNA of the CDR3: TGTGCCAGCAGTCGCGCCGCCAACGTCCTGACTTTC.